The entry below gives a single T cell receptor (beta chain) sequence along with its context. The method was immunoSEQ multiplex PCR; TCRdb's version includes in-frame clones alone and lacks a portion of them. The sample lists under 150,000 clones, roughly four fifths occurring once. The sample is drawn from a study of blood T cell repertoires in COVID-19. Study information: From the United States, Italy and Spain came samples of acute and convalescent COVID-19.

J lost 5 bases, V lost 4 bases, and 4 bases had no gene match. This CDR3 contains 14 residues. The germline gives CDR1 SNHLY, CDR2 FYNNEI. The chain uses TRBV2 and TRBJ2-7, with TRBD2 identical over 11 bases. The sequenced sample was PBMCs or T cells enriched from blood (not recorded which). The clonotype comes from a middle-aged man with acute COVID-19. This CDR3 reads CASSGTSGSHEQYF. The CDR3 region has the DNA TGTGCCAGCAGTGGTACTAGCGGGAGTCACGAGCAGTACTTC.